Here is one T cell receptor (beta chain) with its context. This sample is part of a study of beta chain features in type 1 diabetes. Isolated RNA was reverse transcribed in full, so expressed TCRB transcripts were sequenced. Profiled with immunoSEQ multiplex PCR; TCRdb holds only in-frame clones, not every one. The sample yields around 170,000 clones, approximately 9.1% seen once. Trimming took 1 base from V and 8 from J, leaving 14 bases between them. The CDR3 covers 13 residues. Germline CDR1 GTSNPN, CDR2 SVGIG (reference sequence). Sequenced sample: central memory CD4+ T cells from blood. The sequence derives from a woman aged 18-30 years in good health. V and J are TRBV30 and TRBJ1-2, with D tentatively TRBD1 (6 bases). CDR3 nucleotide sequence: TGTGCCTGGAGTGAGACAGGAGTAAAGGGCTACACCTTC. Translating gives CAWSETGVKGYTF.